This T cell receptor beta chain came from a study of blood T cells in healthy people across ages. There are 17 residues in the CDR3. CDR1 DFQATT and CDR2 SNEGSKA come from the germline V gene (reference sequence). V dropped 0 bases and J dropped 0; count of bases not matched to a gene: 7. Study-wide findings and caveats: Age showed a roughly linear inverse relationship with TCR beta diversity per million T cells. A strong correlation was found between TCR beta diversity and the percentage of naive T cells.

A second PCR, run for roughly 7 to 12 cycles, used a sample-barcoded 5' primer plus a J-beta primer mix. With 12 random nucleotides, a template-switch adaptor tagged each individual cDNA molecule. One entry per CDR3 protein results from TCRdb running MiXCR on the 5' RACE reads. The table includes approximately 1.5 million distinct CDR3 sequences, 34% detected once. Every sample had a minimum of 6 million PBMCs isolated. The sample holds a few counts of this clonotype. The antigen remains unidentified. The V and J genes are TRBV20-1 and TRBJ2-3; 9 bases line up with TRBD2. The source of this sequence is a woman between 25 and 40 years old in good health. The material sequenced was blood. The CDR3 bases are TGCAGTGCTAGAGATTTGGCTAGCGGGGATAGCACAGATACGCAGTATTTT. Protein product: CSARDLASGDSTDTQYF.